This T cell receptor beta chain was sequenced during a study of beta chain features in type 1 diabetes. Study-wide results and caveats: Fewer insertions but more deletions were seen at VDJ junctions in type 1 diabetes patients. An over-representation of cells with high TCR expression could result from cDNA sequencing.

This CDR3 has 13 residues. In germline, CDR1 is SNHLY, CDR2 FYNNEI. The V end was cut by 6 bases, the J end by 5 bases, with 13 bases between. Every isolated RNA sample was fully reverse transcribed, so sequencing captured expressed TCRB transcripts. This table comes from immunoSEQ multiplex PCR, and its TCRdb copy is limited to in-frame clones, with some not included. The repertoire has around 300,000 clones, about 8.5% of them found once; the top ten carry roughly 1%. In regard to this clone: Its antigen is undetermined.

Source material: central memory CD4+ T cells from blood. The receptor comes from a woman under 30 in good health. The genes are TRBV2 and TRBJ2-5; no clear D. In DNA form, the CDR3 reads TGTGCCAGCAGCAGGTACCAGTTGGAGACCCAGTACTTC. As protein: CASSRYQLETQYF. Complete variable domain (other parts from reference TRBV2 and TRBJ2-5): EPEVTQTPSHQVTQMGQEVILRCVPISNHLYFYWYRQILGQKVEFLVSFYNNEISEKSEIFDDQFSVERPDGSNFTLKIRSTKLEDSAMYFCASSRYQLETQYFGPGTRLLVL.